The 22 T cell receptor beta chains in this list originate from one sample, sequenced in a study of shared clonotypes between healthy human individuals. TCRdb's table, derived via immunoSEQ multiplex PCR, lists solely in-frame clones and lacks some. The data show about 590,000 clones, just under 97% seen once. Terminally differentiated effector memory CD45RA+ cells were excluded by CCR7 positive selection of CD45RO-negative cells. The material sequenced was naive CD8+ T cells sorted from blood. The receptors were sampled from a woman in her twenties or thirties in good health.

V usage is TRBV11-2 and J usage is TRBJ2-3; perhaps D is TRBD1 or TRBD2 (5 bases each). The CDR3 contains 15 residues. Trimming took 4 bases from V and 6 from J, leaving 17 bases between them. Per the germline V gene, CDR1 is SGHAT and CDR2 is FQNNGV. CDR3 nucleotides: TGTGCCAGCAGCTACACCATCCGGGACGTGGATACGCAGTATTTT. This sequence encodes CASSYTIRDVDTQYF.

The V gene is TRBV9, the J gene TRBJ2-7; 9 nucleotides line up with TRBD1. V was clipped by 4 bases and J by 5 bases; unmatched bases: 10. This CDR3 has 15 residues. Germline V CDR1 and CDR2: SGDLS, YYNGEE. The CDR3 DNA is TGTGCCAGCAGCCGAGGGACAGGGCCACCAGACGAGCAGTACTTC. This translates into CASSRGTGPPDEQYF.

The rearrangement uses TRBV7-9 and TRBJ1-1; D not resolved. CDR1 SEHNR and CDR2 FQNEAQ come from the germline V gene (reference sequence). V lost 2 bases and J lost 4, with 5 bases in between. The CDR3 runs to 12 residues. The CDR3 spells CASSLSVTEAFF. For the CDR3, the DNA is TGTGCCAGCAGCTTATCCGTCACTGAAGCTTTCTTT.

This chain connects TRBV12-5 to TRBJ2-1, with D perhaps matching TRBD1 (6 bases). The CDR3 consists of 14 residues. Germline CDR1 is LGHNT and CDR2 is FRNRAP. V lost 1 base and J 7 bases, leaving 11 bases between the germline ends. The CDR3 loop reads CASGLGPRGNEQFF. CDR3 DNA: TGTGCTAGTGGTTTGGGGCCGAGGGGGAATGAGCAGTTCTTC. Full variable domain (remainder filled in from reference TRBV12-5 and TRBJ2-1): DARVTQTPRHKVTEMGQEVTMRCQPILGHNTVFWYRQTMMQGLELLAYFRNRAPLDDSGMPKDRFSAEMPDATLATLKIQPSEPRDSAVYFCASGLGPRGNEQFFGPGTRLTVL.

The V and J genes are TRBV19 and TRBJ2-1; D is undetermined. Per germline, CDR1 LNHDA and CDR2 SQIVND (reference sequence). This CDR3 is 15 amino acids long. V was cut by 3 bases and J by 4 bases, with 13 bases left in between. CDR3 loop: CASSISDARYNEQFF. In DNA form, the CDR3 reads TGTGCCAGTAGTATTTCCGATGCCAGATACAATGAGCAGTTCTTC.

The rearrangement joins TRBV9 to TRBJ2-2; D remains ambiguous. The CDR3 runs to 13 residues. Germline assignment: CDR1 SGDLS and CDR2 YYNGEE. V was shortened by 0 bases and J by 5 bases, with 5 bases between the two germline ends. The CDR3 region is CASSVESTGELFF. CDR3 nucleotide sequence: TGTGCCAGCAGCGTAGAGTCTACCGGGGAGCTGTTTTTT.

The chain combines TRBV5-6 with TRBJ1-2; D remains unclear. The germline gives CDR1 SGHDT, CDR2 YYEEEE. CDR3 size: 15 residues. V was pared by 2 bases and J by 0 bases, with 11 bases between. The CDR3 region is CASSFLPAANYGYTF. The CDR3 DNA follows: TGTGCCAGCAGCTTCCTCCCGGCAGCTAACTATGGCTACACCTTC.

This CDR3 is CASRRTSGHSSYNEQFF. The CDR3 DNA reads as TGCGCCAGCAGGCGGACTAGCGGGCACAGCTCCTACAATGAGCAGTTCTTC. The V call is TRBV5-1, the J call TRBJ2-1; 11 positions match TRBD2. Trimming took 5 bases from V and 0 from J; bases not matched to a gene: 7. In germline, CDR1 is SGHRS, CDR2 YFSETQ. This CDR3 is 17 amino acids long.

V is TRBV7-9 and J is TRBJ2-5; 8 nucleotides match TRBD2. Germline assignment: CDR1 SEHNR and CDR2 FQNEAQ (reference sequence). The CDR3 spans 14 residues. J lost 5 bases, V lost 1 base, and 3 bases had no gene match. CDR3 DNA sequence: TGTGCCAGCAGCTTAGAGCGGGGGTTGGAGACCCAGTACTTC. It encodes CASSLERGLETQYF.

V is TRBV7-2 and J is TRBJ1-5, with D hard to call. Germline values: CDR1 SGHTA, CDR2 FQGNSA. The CDR3 has 18 amino acids. V was pared by 2 bases and J by 1 base, with 18 bases between. The CDR3 spells CASSLSPIGVSSNQPQHF. The CDR3 DNA reads TGTGCCAGCAGCTTATCCCCTATCGGGGTCTCGAGCAATCAGCCCCAGCATTTT.

The chain joins TRBV9 to TRBJ1-3; TRBD1 is a possible D gene (5 bases). Germline values: CDR1 SGDLS, CDR2 YYNGEE. Trimming pared 0 bases from V and 3 bases from J, leaving 19 bases between. This CDR3 is built from 18 residues. Here the CDR3 DNA reads TGTGCCAGCAGCGTAGAATTGGACGGATCTAGGGGTGGAAACACCATATATTTT. Its protein is CASSVELDGSRGGNTIYF.

A remark on this clone: Additional DNA sequences in this sample encode the identical CDR3. The rearrangement joins TRBV29-1 to TRBJ2-7; no clear D gene. The CDR3 spans 12 residues. CDR1 and CDR2 from the germline V gene are SQVTM and ANQGSEA. With 4 bases removed from V and 3 bases from J, the gap between germline ends came to 10 bases. The DNA of the CDR3 is TGCAGCGTTGGCGACTCAGACTACGAGCAGTACTTC. It encodes CSVGDSDYEQYF.

CDR3 sequence: CASSHVGTTSEAFF. The DNA of the CDR3 is TGTGCCAGCAGCCACGTAGGGACAACATCTGAAGCTTTCTTT. This chain links TRBV5-5 with TRBJ1-1; D is possibly TRBD1 (6 bases). The germline CDR1 and CDR2 sequences are SGHKS and YYEKEE (reference sequence). V was shortened by 4 bases and J by 6 bases, with 16 bases between the two germline ends. The CDR3 has 14 residues.

This clone was picked up one time. The CDR3 sequence: CASSYSTGVYNEQFF. For the CDR3, the DNA is TGTGCCAGCAGTTACTCGACAGGGGTCTACAATGAGCAGTTCTTC. This chain links TRBV6-6 with TRBJ2-1, with 8 bases aligning to TRBD1. V trimming: 0 bases; J trimming: 3 bases; junction bases outside the gene matches: 1. The CDR3 length is 15 residues. Germline values: CDR1 MNHNY, CDR2 SVGAGI (reference sequence).

The CDR3 reads CASSASGRAWYEQYF. In DNA form, the CDR3 reads TGTGCCAGCAGCGCGAGCGGGAGGGCCTGGTACGAGCAGTACTTC. This sequence joins TRBV5-6 and TRBJ2-7; 10 bases fit TRBD2. This CDR3 is 15 amino acids long. With 4 bases clipped from V and 4 bases from J, the junction kept 8 bases outside the gene matches. CDR1 and CDR2 (germline): SGHDT, YYEEEE.

This clone was seen a single time. At the DNA level, this CDR3 is encoded by other sequences in the same sample as well. The V call is TRBV10-3, the J call TRBJ2-1; 14 bases fit TRBD2. The V segment lost 2 bases and the J segment 7 bases; nucleotides outside the gene matches: 1. Germline CDR1 ENHRY, CDR2 SYGVKD. This CDR3 contains 15 residues. The CDR3: CAISEGTSGSNEQFF. The CDR3 coding sequence is TGTGCCATCAGTGAGGGGACTAGCGGGAGTAATGAGCAGTTCTTC.

This clone was seen just once. The chain joins TRBV25-1 to TRBJ1-1; no definite D call. The V end was cut by 5 bases, the J end by 1 base, with 14 bases between. This CDR3 is 15 amino acids long. Germline values: CDR1 MGHDK, CDR2 SYGVNS. CDR3 sequence: CASSPETGKNTEAFF. CDR3 DNA: TGTGCCAGCAGTCCCGAGACGGGGAAGAACACTGAAGCTTTCTTT.

This sequence joins TRBV27 and TRBJ2-1; D not resolved. Trimming removed 8 bases from V and 0 bases from J, with 14 bases in between. The germline V gene encodes CDR1 MNHEY and CDR2 SMNVEV (reference sequence). CDR3 length: 15 amino acids. CDR3 sequence (DNA): TGTGCCAGCTTAACGGACGGCAGCTCCTACAATGAGCAGTTCTTC. This translates into CASLTDGSSYNEQFF.

As to this clone: At one boundary the junction diverges from the germline segment, which might be a read error. This rearrangement joins TRBV28 to TRBJ2-5, with D perhaps TRBD1 (6 bases). Germline V lookup: CDR1 MDHEN, CDR2 SYDVKM. The CDR3 covers 16 residues. The CDR3 DNA reads TGTGCCAGCAGTTTCCTCCTGCAGGGGATTCAAGAGGCCCAGTACTTC. It yields the protein CASSFLLQGIQEAQYF.

This chain links TRBV5-4 with TRBJ2-3; 10 nucleotides line up with TRBD2. This CDR3 contains 15 residues. After removal of 7 bases from V and 4 bases from J, the junction contained 9 bases not matched to a gene. Germline assignment: CDR1 SGHNT and CDR2 YYREEE (reference sequence). The CDR3 DNA is TGTGCCAGCGCGATAGCGGGAGGAGGCCCAGATACGCAGTATTTT. This gives the protein CASAIAGGGPDTQYF. The full variable domain, with the rest looked up from reference TRBV5-4 and TRBJ2-3, is ETGVTQSPTHLIKTRGQQVTLRCSSQSGHNTVSWYQQALGQGPQFIFQYYREEENGRGNFPPRFSGLQFPNYSSELNVNALELDDSALYLCASAIAGGGPDTQYFGPGTRLTVL.

The V and J genes are TRBV5-1 and TRBJ2-2, with 7 bases identical to TRBD1. Per the germline V gene, CDR1 is SGHRS and CDR2 is YFSETQ. Losses at the gene ends were 2 bases for V and 6 bases for J; bases not matched to a gene: 10. The CDR3 runs to 16 residues. The CDR3 region is CASSFSRQGSSGELFF. DNA of the CDR3: TGCGCCAGCAGCTTCTCTCGACAGGGCAGTTCCGGGGAGCTGTTTTTT.

The chain employs TRBV30 and TRBJ1-5, with a tentative D call TRBD1 (6 bases). The CDR3 consists of 14 residues. Deletions cut 0 bases from V and 10 bases from J, with 16 bases between. From germline, CDR1 is GTSNPN and CDR2 SVGIG (reference sequence). This chain's CDR3 is CAWSVGAGDSPQHF. The CDR3 bases are TGTGCCTGGAGTGTTGGGGCAGGGGATAGTCCCCAGCATTTT.